This TCR beta chain was sequenced in a study of radiotherapy plus CTLA-4 blockade in lung cancer listed by TCRdb under 2018. With regard to the full study: Objective responses were observed in 15% to 20% of enrolled patients, and disease control was achieved in less than 40%. What the authors observed across the whole study: After treatment with radiotherapy and ipilimumab, TCR clones that came from tumors expanded in the peripheral blood. The strongest predictors of response, as reported, were early dynamic changes in blood T cell clones along with a rise in serum interferon-beta after radiation.

Remarks on this clone: Its recognized antigen is unknown. No base quality values were provided; no much bigger clone lies one nucleotide off.

The CDR3 runs 15 residues from the cysteine to the phenylalanine. Solely the CDR3 DNA is kept, with 45 bases framed from the first base. Germline trimming amounts to 0 bases on V and 3 bases on J, with 4 as the count of junction bases outside the gene matches. Sequences MNHGY (CDR1) and SAAAGT (CDR2) are obtained from the germline V gene. Focal radiation therapy combined with CTLA-4 blockade (ipilimumab) was tested in patients with chemo-refractory metastatic non-small-cell lung cancer. Library generation was performed with the immunoSEQ multiplex PCR assay. TCRdb retrieved this table from immuneACCESS and kept in-frame rearrangements only. Not all clones are present; in checked studies, unresolved V genes account for under half, and no reason is known for the remainder. Across this sample there are tens of thousands of clones, with around 80% seen only once. Together, the top ten hold around 4.2% of the sample.

The V gene is TRBV6-8 and the J gene is TRBJ2-7, with 8 central nucleotides matching TRBD1. The receptor's source is a human donor with non-small cell lung cancer who had a partial response to radiotherapy plus ipilimumab. Sequences were derived from peripheral blood, sampled from a patient treated with radiotherapy plus ipilimumab. The DNA sequence follows: TGTGCCAGCAGTTACTCGGCAGGGGGCTTCTACGAGCAGTACTTC. Its product reads: CASSYSAGGFYEQYF.